The entry below gives a single T cell receptor (beta chain) sequence along with its context. The entry originates in a study of blood T cell repertoires in COVID-19. Study background: Specimens from acute and convalescent COVID-19 originated in the United States, Italy and Spain. The cDNA or gDNA used as material had been derived from T cells, B-cell-depleted T cells, or PBMCs.

V was pared by 1 base and J by 10 bases, with 8 bases of the junction left unmatched. This CDR3 contains 16 residues. The germline gives CDR1 MNHEY, CDR2 SVGAGI. As processed by the authors: It was from reference gene primer amplification that nucleated cell counts were estimated. Sequenced by immunoSEQ multiplex PCR; TCRdb stores in-frame clones only, minus some. V and J calls and clone size are those listed in that table; D and trimming were worked out from the DNA. The table lists about 270,000 clones, around 87% of them singletons. The chain carries TRBV6-5 and TRBJ1-6, with 9 bases matching TRBD1. This receptor was taken from a woman aged 18-30 years who had recovered from COVID-19. The source material was PBMCs or T cells enriched from blood (not recorded which). The CDR3 coding sequence is TGTGCCAGCAGTTACTTTACTACAGGGGGCGGATCACCCCTCCACTTT. Protein sequence: CASSYFTTGGGSPLHF.